This TCR beta chain derives from a study of beta chain features in type 1 diabetes. Study conclusions and caveats: Moderate yet significant TCRB CDR3 shortening was seen in Type 1 diabetes patients in all four CD4+ subsets.

Trimming left V 0 bases short and J 4 bases short, with 13 bases between. CDR3 length: 15 residues. In germline, CDR1 is SGDLS, CDR2 YYNGEE. All of the isolated RNA was reverse transcribed, so expressed TCRB transcripts were sequenced. Sequenced by immunoSEQ multiplex PCR; TCRdb stores in-frame clones only, minus some. The sample shows about 650,000 clones, around 12% of them seen only once. Cells sorted by CD45RO/CCR7/CD25/CD127/CD95/CD27 comprised CD4+ naive, central memory, regulatory and stem cell-like memory cells. On this clone itself: Its antigen is unidentified. Other DNA sequences in this specimen translate into the identical CDR3.

The chain carries TRBV9 and TRBJ2-5; tentatively, D is TRBD1 or TRBD2 (5 bases each). The clonotype was recovered from a man aged 25 to 40 with type 1 diabetes. Material for sequencing was naive CD4+ T cells from blood. In DNA form, the CDR3 reads TGTGCCAGCAGCGTAGCTGGGGGTCGGATAGAGACCCAGTACTTC. It yields the protein CASSVAGGRIETQYF.